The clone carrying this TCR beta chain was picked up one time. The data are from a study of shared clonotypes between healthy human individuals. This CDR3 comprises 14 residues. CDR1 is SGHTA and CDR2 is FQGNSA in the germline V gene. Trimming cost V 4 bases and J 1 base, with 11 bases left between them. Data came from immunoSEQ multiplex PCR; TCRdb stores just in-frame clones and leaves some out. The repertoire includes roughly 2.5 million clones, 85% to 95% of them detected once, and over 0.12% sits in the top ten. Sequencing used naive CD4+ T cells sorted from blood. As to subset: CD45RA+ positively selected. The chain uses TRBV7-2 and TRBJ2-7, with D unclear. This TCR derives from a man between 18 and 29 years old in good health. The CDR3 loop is CASSSQALSYEQYF. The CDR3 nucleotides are TGTGCCAGCAGCTCCCAGGCCCTGTCCTACGAGCAGTACTTC. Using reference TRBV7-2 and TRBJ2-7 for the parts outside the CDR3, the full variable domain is GAGVSQSPSNKVTEKGKDVELRCDPISGHTALYWYRQSLGQGLEFLIYFQGNSAPDKSGLPSDRFSAERTGGSVSTLTIQRTQQEDSAVYLCASSSQALSYEQYFGPGTRLTVT.